This T cell receptor beta chain stems from a study of blood T cell repertoires in COVID-19. Clones were sequenced by immunoSEQ multiplex PCR, and TCRdb holds only the in-frame ones, with some missing. The sample has tens of thousands of clones; 86% are singletons. Germline loops: CDR1 LNHNV, CDR2 YYDKDF (reference sequence). The CDR3 totals 14 residues. V dropped 5 bases and J dropped 4; count of bases not matched to a gene: 4. This rearrangement joins TRBV15 to TRBJ1-3, with 8 bases aligning to TRBD1. Sequenced: peripheral blood. The receptor was isolated from a woman aged 60-75 years with acute or convalescent COVID-19. CDR3 DNA: TGTGCCACCAGCTTGGACAGGGCCGGAAACACCATATATTTT. Protein sequence: CATSLDRAGNTIYF. Looking up the rest from reference TRBV15 and TRBJ1-3 gives the full variable domain: DAMVIQNPRYQVTQFGKPVTLSCSQTLNHNVMYWYQQKSSQAPKLLFHYYDKDFNNEADTPDNFQSRRPNTSFCFLDIRSPGLGDTAMYLCATSLDRAGNTIYFGEGSWLTVV.